The TCR beta chain described here comes from a study of identical twins. Unique molecular identifiers were in the cDNA, with template-switch universal primer binding. MiXCR was run by TCRdb on the 5' RACE reads, yielding one entry per CDR3 protein. The sample lists 200,000 to 250,000 distinct CDR3 sequences, about 7% occurring once. This clonotype was found a few times. These data are also associated with another study on yellow fever vaccine responses in identical twins.

The sequence was obtained from a woman in her late teens or twenties in good health. Sample: memory (CD45RO+) T cells sorted from blood.

Here the CDR3 DNA reads TGCGCCAGCAGGTGGCGGTTCCAAGAGACCCAGTACTTC. It codes for CASRWRFQETQYF. The rearrangement links TRBV10-2 to TRBJ2-5; no clear D. Germline lookup yields CDR1 WSHSY and CDR2 SAAADI. V was clipped by 6 bases and J by 1 base, with 9 bases between them. This CDR3 region has 13 residues.